These T cell receptor beta chains were read from a single sample in a study of blood T cell repertoires in COVID-19. Data came from immunoSEQ multiplex PCR; TCRdb stores just in-frame clones and leaves some out. The profile shows around 94,000 clones, 75% to 90% of them singletons. Sequences were obtained from peripheral blood. Receptors originate from a man aged 80 or over with acute or convalescent COVID-19. Each CDR3 is given with its conserved first and last residue. Fields, in order: CDR3 protein, clone size, V gene, J gene. Not every row has a clone size; where given, it reads once, few, many or a size class.

cdr3_aa: CASSPRGGSGTDTQYF
clone_size: few
v_call: TRBV9
j_call: TRBJ2-3

cdr3_aa: CASSSSGSGEQYF
clone_size: -
v_call: TRBV6-2/TRBV6-3
j_call: TRBJ2-7

cdr3_aa: CASSHREATGELFF
clone_size: -
v_call: TRBV6-5
j_call: TRBJ2-2

cdr3_aa: CASSLGTSGTGELFF
clone_size: -
v_call: TRBV13
j_call: TRBJ2-2

cdr3_aa: CASSLRGGEQYF
clone_size: -
v_call: TRBV7-2
j_call: TRBJ2-7

cdr3_aa: CASSEVGRGDTEAFF
clone_size: -
v_call: TRBV6-1
j_call: TRBJ1-1

cdr3_aa: CACDRTDNSPLHF
clone_size: -
v_call: TRBV30
j_call: TRBJ1-6

cdr3_aa: CSVIRDSGTREQYF
clone_size: -
v_call: TRBV29-1
j_call: TRBJ2-7

cdr3_aa: CASSLYAGAYNEQFF
clone_size: -
v_call: TRBV28
j_call: TRBJ2-1

cdr3_aa: CASSFRTSGINNEQFF
clone_size: -
v_call: TRBV5-1
j_call: TRBJ2-1

cdr3_aa: CAWSVQGDGYTF
clone_size: -
v_call: TRBV30
j_call: TRBJ1-2

cdr3_aa: CASSNFQGWFF
clone_size: -
v_call: TRBV7-2
j_call: TRBJ2-1

cdr3_aa: CASSLSLGPGLAASYEQYF
clone_size: -
v_call: TRBV27
j_call: TRBJ2-7

cdr3_aa: CASSMRASTGELFF
clone_size: -
v_call: TRBV19
j_call: TRBJ2-2

cdr3_aa: CASSSRQGDYNEQFF
clone_size: -
v_call: TRBV18
j_call: TRBJ2-1

cdr3_aa: CASSKPGLAGEGNEQFF
clone_size: -
v_call: TRBV6-2/TRBV6-3
j_call: TRBJ2-1

cdr3_aa: CAISVGRDTGELFF
clone_size: few
v_call: TRBV10-3
j_call: TRBJ2-2

cdr3_aa: CASSPRVLSGELFF
clone_size: -
v_call: TRBV7-2
j_call: TRBJ2-2

cdr3_aa: CASRGGQGIINEQYF
clone_size: -
v_call: TRBV2
j_call: TRBJ2-7

cdr3_aa: CASSPGAAGGYTF
clone_size: -
v_call: TRBV7-2
j_call: TRBJ1-2

cdr3_aa: CASSLFRQENTEAFF
clone_size: -
v_call: TRBV7-9
j_call: TRBJ1-1

cdr3_aa: CASSDLTGDSNQPQHF
clone_size: -
v_call: TRBV6-1
j_call: TRBJ1-5

cdr3_aa: CASSLGLADSTDTQYF
clone_size: -
v_call: TRBV5-1
j_call: TRBJ2-3

cdr3_aa: CASSLSGETQYF
clone_size: -
v_call: TRBV7-2
j_call: TRBJ2-5

cdr3_aa: CASGAGAYQPQHF
clone_size: -
v_call: TRBV2
j_call: TRBJ1-5

cdr3_aa: CASSVTEGSQETQYF
clone_size: -
v_call: TRBV9
j_call: TRBJ2-5